This T cell receptor beta chain was captured by sequencing in a study of post-analysis software for immune sequencing data. Study context: Relapsing-remitting, secondary progressive and progressive-relapsing forms of multiple sclerosis all featured among disease courses. Overall study findings and caveats: Patients showed TRBV5-6, TRBV5-1 and TRBV20-1 among 4 or 5 TRBV segments more frequent than in controls.

Libraries were made from TCR beta cDNA, and they carried unique molecular identifiers. A single record per CDR3 protein comes from TCRdb applying MiXCR to the PCR reads. The sample holds more than 350,000 distinct CDR3 sequences; 30% to 40% are singletons and the top ten take approximately 7.1%. By sample share, this clonotype is medium-sized. The target antigen is unknown. Trimming took 6 bases from V and 6 from J, leaving 15 bases between them. Germline loops: CDR1 DFQATT, CDR2 SNEGSKA (reference sequence). The CDR3 loop spans 13 amino acids. The sequenced sample was blood. This receptor was taken from a girl aged 2 to 9 with multiple sclerosis. This rearrangement joins TRBV20-1 to TRBJ2-1, with a weak D call TRBD2 (7 bases). The CDR3 DNA follows: TGCAGTGCCCGGGGGCCGGGGGGCAATGAGCAGTTCTTC. As protein: CSARGPGGNEQFF.